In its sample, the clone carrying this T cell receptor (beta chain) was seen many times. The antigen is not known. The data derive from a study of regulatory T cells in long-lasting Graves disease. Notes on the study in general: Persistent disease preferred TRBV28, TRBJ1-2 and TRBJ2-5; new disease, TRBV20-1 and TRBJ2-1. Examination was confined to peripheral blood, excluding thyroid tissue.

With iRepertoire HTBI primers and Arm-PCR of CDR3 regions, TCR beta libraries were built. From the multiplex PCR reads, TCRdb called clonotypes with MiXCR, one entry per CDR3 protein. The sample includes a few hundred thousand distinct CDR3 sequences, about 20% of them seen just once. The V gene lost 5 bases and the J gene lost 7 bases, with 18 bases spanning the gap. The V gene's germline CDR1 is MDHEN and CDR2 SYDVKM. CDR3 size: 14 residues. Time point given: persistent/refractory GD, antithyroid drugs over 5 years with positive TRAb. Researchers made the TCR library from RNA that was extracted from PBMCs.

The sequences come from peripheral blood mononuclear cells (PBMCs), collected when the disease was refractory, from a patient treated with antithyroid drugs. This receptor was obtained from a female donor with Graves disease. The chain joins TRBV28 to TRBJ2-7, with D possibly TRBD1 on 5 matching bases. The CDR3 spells CASSKDGALREQYF. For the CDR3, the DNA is TGTGCCAGCAGTAAGGATGGGGCACTACGAGAGCAGTACTTC.